This T cell receptor delta chain was captured in a study of delta chains in infants with herpesvirus infections. Study-level background: Infants infected with CMV after birth were searched for public fetal Vdelta1/Vgamma8 clonotype. Whole-study findings and limits: Only the first time point after infection showed the public clonotype. Public-clonotype frequency seemingly fell with older age at infection.

Per germline, CDR1 TSWWSYY and CDR2 QGS. Trimming cost V 4 bases and J 11 bases; bases outside gene matches: 23. This CDR3 comprises 19 residues. TCR cDNA was made from PBMC RNA with gamma- and delta-chain-specific primers. TCRdb repeated clone calling on the RT-PCR reads with CATT. The table includes roughly 1,500 delta-chain clones, 20% to 25% detected once. To note about this clone: Antigen: not known.

This TCR derives from a human donor who was a Ugandan infant, either HIV-exposed or HIV-unexposed (not recorded which). Sequenced material: peripheral blood, taken at time point 2 of longitudinal follow-up. The rearrangement joins TRDV1 to TRDJ1, with TRDD3 matching over 12 bases. The CDR3 nucleotides read TGTGCTCTTGGGGCCCTTCTTCCTACAATGCTGGGGGATACGCGTGGGCTCATCTTT. Translation gives CALGALLPTMLGDTRGLIF.